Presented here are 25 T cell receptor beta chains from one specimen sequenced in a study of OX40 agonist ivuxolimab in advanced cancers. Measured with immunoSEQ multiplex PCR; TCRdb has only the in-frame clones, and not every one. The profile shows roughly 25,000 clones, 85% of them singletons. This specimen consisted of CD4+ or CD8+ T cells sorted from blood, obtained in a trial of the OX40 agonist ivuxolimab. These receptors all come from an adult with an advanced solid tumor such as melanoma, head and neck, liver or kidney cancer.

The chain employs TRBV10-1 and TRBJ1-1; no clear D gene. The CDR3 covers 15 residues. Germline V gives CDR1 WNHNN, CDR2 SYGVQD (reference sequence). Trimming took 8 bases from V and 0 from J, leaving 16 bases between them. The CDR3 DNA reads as TGCGCCAGCCAAAGATGGACGGAGATGAACACTGAAGCTTTCTTT. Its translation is CASQRWTEMNTEAFF.

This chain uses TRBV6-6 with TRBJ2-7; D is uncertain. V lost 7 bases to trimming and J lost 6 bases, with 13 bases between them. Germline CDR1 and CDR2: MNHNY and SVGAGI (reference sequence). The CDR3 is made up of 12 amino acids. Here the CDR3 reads CASTLRPGEQYF. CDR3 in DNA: TGTGCCAGCACACTTAGGCCCGGCGAGCAGTACTTC.

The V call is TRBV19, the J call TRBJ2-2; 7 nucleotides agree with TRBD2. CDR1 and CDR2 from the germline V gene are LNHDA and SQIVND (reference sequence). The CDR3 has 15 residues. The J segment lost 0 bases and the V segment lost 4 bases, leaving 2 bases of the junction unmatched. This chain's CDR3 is CASSTGLSNTGELFF. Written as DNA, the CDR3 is TGTGCCAGTAGTACGGGACTATCGAACACCGGGGAGCTGTTTTTT.

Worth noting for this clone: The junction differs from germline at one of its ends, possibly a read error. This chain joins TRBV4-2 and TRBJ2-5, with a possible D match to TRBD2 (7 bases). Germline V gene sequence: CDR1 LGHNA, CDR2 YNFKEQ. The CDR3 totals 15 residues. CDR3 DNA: TGTGCCAGCAGTCAAGAGGGGGGGGATGGGGAGACCCAGTACTTC. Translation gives CASSQEGGDGETQYF.

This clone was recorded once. The CDR3, as DNA: TGTGCCAGCAGCTTATTACCACAGACAAAGGAGGGTGAAAAACTGTTTTTT. It translates to CASSLLPQTKEGEKLFF. The V gene is TRBV7-9, the J gene TRBJ1-4; unclear D gene. CDR1 is SEHNR, CDR2 FQNEAQ, per germline (reference sequence). V lost 2 bases and J lost 7, with 20 bases in between. The CDR3 is 17 residues long.

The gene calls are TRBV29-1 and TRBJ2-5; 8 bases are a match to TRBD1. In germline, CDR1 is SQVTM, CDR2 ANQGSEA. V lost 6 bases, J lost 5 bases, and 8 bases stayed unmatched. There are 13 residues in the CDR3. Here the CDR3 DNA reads TGCAGCGTCCCTATGACAGGGGTGGAGACCCAGTACTTC. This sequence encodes CSVPMTGVETQYF.

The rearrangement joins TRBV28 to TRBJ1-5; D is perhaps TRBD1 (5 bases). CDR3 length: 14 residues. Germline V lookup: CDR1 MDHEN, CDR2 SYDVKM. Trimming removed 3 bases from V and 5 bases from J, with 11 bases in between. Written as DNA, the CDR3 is TGTGCCAGCAGTTTCGCCCAGGGTTATCAGCCCCAGCATTTT. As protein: CASSFAQGYQPQHF. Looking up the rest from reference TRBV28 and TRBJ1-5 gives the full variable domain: DVKVTQSSRYLVKRTGEKVFLECVQDMDHENMFWYRQDPGLGLRLIYFSYDVKMKEKGDIPEGYSVSREKKERFSLILESASTNQTSMYLCASSFAQGYQPQHFGDGTRLSIL.

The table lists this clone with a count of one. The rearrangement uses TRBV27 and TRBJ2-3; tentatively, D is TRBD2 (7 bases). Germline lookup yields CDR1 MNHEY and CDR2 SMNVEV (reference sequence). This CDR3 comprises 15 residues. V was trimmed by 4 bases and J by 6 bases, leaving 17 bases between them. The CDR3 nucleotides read TGTGCCAGCAGTTCCCTGGGGGGGGCAACGGATACGCAGTATTTT. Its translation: CASSSLGGATDTQYF.

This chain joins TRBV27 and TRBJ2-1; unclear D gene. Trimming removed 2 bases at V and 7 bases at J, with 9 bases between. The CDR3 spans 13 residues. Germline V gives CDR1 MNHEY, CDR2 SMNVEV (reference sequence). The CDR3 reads CASSLSLGNEQFF. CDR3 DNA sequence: TGTGCCAGCAGTTTAAGTCTGGGAAATGAGCAGTTCTTC.

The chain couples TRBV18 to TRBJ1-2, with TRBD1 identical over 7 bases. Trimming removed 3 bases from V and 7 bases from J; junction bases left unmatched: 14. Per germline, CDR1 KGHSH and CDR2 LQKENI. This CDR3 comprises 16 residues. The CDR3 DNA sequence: TGTGCCAGCTCACCGCTACCGGTGGGACAGAAAGCTGGCTACACCTTC. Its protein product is CASSPLPVGQKAGYTF.

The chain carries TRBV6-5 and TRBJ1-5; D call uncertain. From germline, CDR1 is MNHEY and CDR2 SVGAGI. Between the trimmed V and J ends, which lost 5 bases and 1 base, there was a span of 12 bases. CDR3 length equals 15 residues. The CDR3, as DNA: TGTGCCAGCAGTACGTTCGGAGGCAGCAATCAGCCCCAGCATTTT. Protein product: CASSTFGGSNQPQHF.

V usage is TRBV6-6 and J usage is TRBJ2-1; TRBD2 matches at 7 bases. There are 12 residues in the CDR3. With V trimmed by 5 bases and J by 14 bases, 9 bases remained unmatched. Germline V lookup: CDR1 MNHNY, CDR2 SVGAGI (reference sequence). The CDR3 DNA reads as TGTGCCAGCAGTCGAAGTATGGGAGGGGAGTTCTTC. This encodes CASSRSMGGEFF.

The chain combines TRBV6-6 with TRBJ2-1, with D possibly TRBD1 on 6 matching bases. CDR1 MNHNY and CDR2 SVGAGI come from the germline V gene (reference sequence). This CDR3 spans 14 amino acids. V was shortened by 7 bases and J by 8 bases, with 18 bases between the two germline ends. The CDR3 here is CASNTGTRTHEQFF. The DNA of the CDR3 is TGTGCCAGCAACACCGGGACAAGAACGCATGAGCAGTTCTTC.

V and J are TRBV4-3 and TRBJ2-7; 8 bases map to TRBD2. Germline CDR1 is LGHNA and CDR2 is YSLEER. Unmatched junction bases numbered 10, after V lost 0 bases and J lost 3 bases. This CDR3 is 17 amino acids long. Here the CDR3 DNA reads TGCGCCAGCAGCCAAGATAGCGGGACACTCGGAGTCTACGAGCAGTACTTC. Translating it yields CASSQDSGTLGVYEQYF.

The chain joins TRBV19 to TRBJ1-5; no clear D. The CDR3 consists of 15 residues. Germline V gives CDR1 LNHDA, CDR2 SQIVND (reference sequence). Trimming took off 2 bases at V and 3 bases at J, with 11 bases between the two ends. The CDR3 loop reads CASSIYSGLNQPQHF. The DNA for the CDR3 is TGTGCCAGTAGTATATATTCAGGCCTCAATCAGCCCCAGCATTTT.

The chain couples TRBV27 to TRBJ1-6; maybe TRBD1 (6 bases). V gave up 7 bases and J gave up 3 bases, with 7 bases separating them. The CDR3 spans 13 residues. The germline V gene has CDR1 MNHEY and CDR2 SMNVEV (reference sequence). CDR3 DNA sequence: TGTGCCAGCAAGGGGGGCTATAATTCACCCCTCCACTTT. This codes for CASKGGYNSPLHF.

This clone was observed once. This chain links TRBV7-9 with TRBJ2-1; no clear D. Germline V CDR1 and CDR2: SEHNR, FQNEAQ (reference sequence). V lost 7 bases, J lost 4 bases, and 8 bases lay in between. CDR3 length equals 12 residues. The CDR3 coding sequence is TGTGCCAGCACGGACGAATACAATGAGCAGTTCTTC. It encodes CASTDEYNEQFF. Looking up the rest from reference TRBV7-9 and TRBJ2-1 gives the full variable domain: DTGVSQNPRHKITKRGQNVTFRCDPISEHNRLYWYRQTLGQGPEFLTYFQNEAQLEKSRLLSDRFSAERPKGSFSTLEIQRTEQGDSAMYLCASTDEYNEQFFGPGTRLTVL.

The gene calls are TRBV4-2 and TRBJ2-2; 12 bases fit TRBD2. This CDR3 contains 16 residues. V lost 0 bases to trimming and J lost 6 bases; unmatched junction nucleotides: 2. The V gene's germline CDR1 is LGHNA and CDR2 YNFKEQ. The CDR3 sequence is CASSQDPSGGAGELFF. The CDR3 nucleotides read TGTGCCAGCAGCCAAGACCCTAGCGGGGGGGCCGGGGAGCTGTTTTTT.

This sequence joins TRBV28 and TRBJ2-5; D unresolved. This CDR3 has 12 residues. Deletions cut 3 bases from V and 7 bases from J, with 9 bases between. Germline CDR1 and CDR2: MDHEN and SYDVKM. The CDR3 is CASSFPRMTQYF. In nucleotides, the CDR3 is TGTGCCAGCAGTTTTCCACGGATGACCCAGTACTTC.

CDR3 loop: CASSFLGDRGGEQYF. In DNA form, the CDR3 reads TGTGCCAGCAGTTTTTTAGGGGACAGGGGTGGCGAGCAGTACTTC. V gene TRBV27 combines with J gene TRBJ2-7; 10 bases align to TRBD1. Germline V gene lookup returns CDR1 MNHEY and CDR2 SMNVEV (reference sequence). This CDR3 is built from 15 residues. The ends lost 3 bases at V and 6 bases at J; junction bases unmatched: 8.

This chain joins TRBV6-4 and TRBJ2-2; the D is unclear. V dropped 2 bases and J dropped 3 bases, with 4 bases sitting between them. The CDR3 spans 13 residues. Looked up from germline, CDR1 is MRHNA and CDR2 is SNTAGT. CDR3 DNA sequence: TGTGCCAGCAGTGACAGGGACACCGGGGAGCTGTTTTTT. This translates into CASSDRDTGELFF.

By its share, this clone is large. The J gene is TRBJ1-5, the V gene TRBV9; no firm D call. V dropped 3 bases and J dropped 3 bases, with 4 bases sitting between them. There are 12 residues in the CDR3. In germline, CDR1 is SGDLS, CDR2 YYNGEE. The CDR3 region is CASSGINQPQHF. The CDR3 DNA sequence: TGTGCCAGCAGCGGAATCAATCAGCCCCAGCATTTT.

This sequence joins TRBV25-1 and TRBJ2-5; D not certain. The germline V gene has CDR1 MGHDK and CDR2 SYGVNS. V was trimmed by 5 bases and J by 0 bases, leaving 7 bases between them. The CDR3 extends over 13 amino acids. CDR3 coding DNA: TGTGCCAGCAGTCTAAACAACCAAGAGACCCAGTACTTC. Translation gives CASSLNNQETQYF.

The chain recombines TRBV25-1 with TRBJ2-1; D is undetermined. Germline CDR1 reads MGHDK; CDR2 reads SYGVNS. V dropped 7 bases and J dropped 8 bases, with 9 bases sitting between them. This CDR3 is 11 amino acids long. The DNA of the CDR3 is TGTGCCAGCACAGCCGGCGATGAGCAGTTCTTC. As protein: CASTAGDEQFF.

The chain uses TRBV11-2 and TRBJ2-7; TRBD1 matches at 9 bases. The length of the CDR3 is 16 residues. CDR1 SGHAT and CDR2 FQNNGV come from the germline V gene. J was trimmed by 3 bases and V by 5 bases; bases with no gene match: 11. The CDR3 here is CASSTMPGQGGYEQYF. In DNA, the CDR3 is TGTGCCAGCAGCACTATGCCGGGACAGGGTGGCTACGAGCAGTACTTC. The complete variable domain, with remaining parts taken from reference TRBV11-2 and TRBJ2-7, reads EAGVAQSPRYKIIEKRQSVAFWCNPISGHATLYWYQQILGQGPKLLIQFQNNGVVDDSQLPKDRFSAERLKGVDSTLKIQPAKLEDSAVYLCASSTMPGQGGYEQYFGPGTRLTVT.